This TCR beta chain was observed in a study of patients and donors after allogeneic stem cell transplantation. MiXCR was run by TCRdb on the RT-PCR reads, yielding one entry per CDR3 protein. The sample has about a million distinct CDR3 sequences, about a sixth seen once; the top ten hold approximately 5.9%. The CDR3 is 15 residues long. Sequenced input: blood, either unsorted or a sorted T cell fraction (not recorded which). This sequence joins TRBV21-1 and TRBJ2-5. TRBV21-1 is an annotated pseudogene. This clonotype was sampled from a human donor who was either an allogeneic HSCT recipient or a stem cell or donor lymphocyte infusion donor (not recorded which). It is not recorded whose cells these are; they may come from a transplant donor. The CDR3 DNA follows: TGTGCCAGCAGCAAAGTAGGCAGGCCACAAGAGACCCAGTACTTC. Translating it yields CASSKVGRPQETQYF.